The entry below describes one T cell receptor (beta chain). Its target is unknown. Germline loops: CDR1 KGHSH, CDR2 LQKENI. The CDR3 runs to 13 residues. V lost 3 bases to trimming and J lost 4 bases, with 9 bases between them. The PCR used 52 TRBV and 13 TRBJ primers. The protocol was immunoSEQ multiplex PCR, while the TCRdb copy is restricted to in-frame clones and leaves out a portion. The sample lists around 29,000 clones; more than 85% were seen once. Every patient with CD3G deficiency had evidence of autoimmunity. Patients aged 2 to 39 years had fewer naive T cells. Sorting split CD4+ cells into CD25-high CD127-low Tregs and CD25-low CD127-high conventional T cells. The data belong to a study of regulatory T cells. The study, taken as a whole, reports: In CD3G-deficient patients, conventional CD4+ T cells were enriched for hydrophobic CDR3 residues at positions 6 and 7. In patients, unique TRB V-J pairs were restricted and V/J usage skewed, especially in Tregs.

The sequence was obtained from a child aged 2 to 10 with CD3G deficiency. This chain uses TRBV18 with TRBJ1-1; D not certain. The sequenced sample consisted of conventional CD4+ T cells sorted from blood. The CDR3 region is CASSPGGLTEAFF. The CDR3 DNA sequence: TGTGCCAGCTCACCGGGTGGACTCACTGAAGCTTTCTTT.